This entry features one T cell receptor (beta chain) sequence. What it recognizes is unknown. These data originate in a study of neurological immune-mediated disorders. The time point was: technical triplicate 2. General study results and limits: The greatest TCR clonal expansion appeared in HTLV-1-associated myelopathy and the smallest, falling below healthy controls, in multiple sclerosis.

The method for making cDNA was 5'RACE, and it used 10-nucleotide random UMIs. MiXCR, run by TCRdb on the 5' RACE reads, gives a single entry per CDR3 protein. The sample holds tens of thousands of distinct CDR3 sequences; approximately 25% are singletons and the top ten take under 5.5%. The receptor's source is a man between 60 and 75 years old with HTLV-1-associated myelopathy (HAM/TSP). The sequencing input was PBMCs.

This CDR3 reads CASSERWDTMNTEAFF. The CDR3 DNA follows: TGTGCCAGCAGCGAAAGGTGGGACACCATGAACACTGAAGCTTTCTTT. The chain uses TRBV21-1 and TRBJ1-1; TRBD1 is taken as the D call from the table, unchecked against the DNA. TRBV21-1 corresponds to a pseudogene. CDR3 length: 16 amino acids.